One and the same sample provided the 16 T cell receptor beta chains below, sequenced in a study of blood T cells in healthy people across ages. The use of a sample-barcoded 5' primer and a J-beta primer mix characterized a second PCR of roughly 7 to 11 cycles. TCRdb ran MiXCR on the 5' RACE reads and lists one entry per CDR3 protein. Among around 690,000 distinct CDR3 sequences listed, roughly 50% were seen once. Sequencing was carried out using blood. These receptors came from a man aged 60 to 75 in good health.

This clonotype has at least ten counts. The genes are TRBV20-1 and TRBJ2-3, with TRBD1 identical over 10 bases. V was pared by 5 bases and J by 6 bases, with 11 bases of the junction left unmatched. In germline, CDR1 is DFQATT, CDR2 SNEGSKA (reference sequence). CDR3 length: 15 amino acids. The CDR3 reads CSADSGTGAEDTQYF. CDR3 nucleotide sequence: TGCAGTGCTGACTCCGGGACAGGGGCGGAGGATACGCAGTATTTT.

This clonotype turned up a few times. V is TRBV5-4 and J is TRBJ2-5; TRBD2 agrees at 7 bases. V lost 9 bases and J lost 5; bases outside the gene matches: 7. The CDR3 consists of 12 residues. Germline values: CDR1 SGHNT, CDR2 YYREEE (reference sequence). CDR3 loop: CATSTSSETQYF. Here the CDR3 DNA reads TGTGCCACCTCGACTAGCTCGGAGACCCAGTACTTC.

The chain couples TRBV5-1 to TRBJ1-1, with 8 nucleotides matching TRBD1. J gave up 6 bases and V 0 bases, and 4 bases lay outside the gene matches. The germline V gene encodes CDR1 SGHRS and CDR2 YFSETQ. The CDR3 is made up of 14 amino acids. CDR3 DNA sequence: TGCGCCAGCAGCTTGGGTCCAGGGGGCCCTGAAGCTTTCTTT. This codes for CASSLGPGGPEAFF. The full variable domain, with the rest looked up from reference TRBV5-1 and TRBJ1-1, is KAGVTQTPRYLIKTRGQQVTLSCSPISGHRSVSWYQQTPGQGLQFLFEYFSETQRNKGNFPGRFSGRQFSNSRSEMNVSTLELGDSALYLCASSLGPGGPEAFFGQGTRLTVV.

The chain has TRBV6-2 or TRBV6-3 and TRBJ2-5, with 7 bases fitting TRBD1. The CDR3 is 13 residues long. CDR1 and CDR2 from the germline V gene are MNHEY and SVGEGT. The J segment lost 5 bases and the V segment lost 6 bases, leaving 6 bases of the junction unmatched. The CDR3: CASRNRGWETQYF. Here the CDR3 DNA reads TGTGCCAGCAGAAACAGGGGATGGGAGACCCAGTACTTC.

The V call is TRBV9, the J call TRBJ1-2; 7 positions match TRBD1. CDR1 and CDR2 from the germline V gene are SGDLS and YYNGEE. The trim removed 2 bases at V and 3 bases at J, leaving 7 bases unmatched. CDR3 length: 15 amino acids. The CDR3 reads CASSVTGDGDYGYTF. DNA for the CDR3: TGTGCCAGCAGCGTTACAGGGGATGGCGACTATGGCTACACCTTC. The whole variable domain, filled in from reference TRBV9 and TRBJ1-2, reads DSGVTQTPKHLITATGQRVTLRCSPRSGDLSVYWYQQSLDQGLQFLIQYYNGEERAKGNILERFSAQQFPDLHSELNLSSLELGDSALYFCASSVTGDGDYGYTFGSGTRLTVV.

The chain links TRBV6-2 or TRBV6-3 to TRBJ2-1; 13 bases agree with TRBD2. Per germline, CDR1 MNHEY and CDR2 SVGEGT. The ends lost 6 bases at V and 4 bases at J; junction bases unmatched: 6. The CDR3 runs to 16 residues. CDR3 amino acids: CASRDGTSGKYNEQFF. For the CDR3, the DNA is TGTGCCAGCAGAGACGGGACTAGCGGGAAATACAATGAGCAGTTCTTC.

This chain links TRBV5-1 with TRBJ1-1; no clear D. CDR3 length: 14 residues. Trimming cost V 4 bases and J 4 bases, with 14 bases left between them. The germline V gene encodes CDR1 SGHRS and CDR2 YFSETQ. The CDR3 protein is CASSRTTSSTEAFF. CDR3 DNA sequence: TGCGCCAGCAGCCGGACCACGAGCAGCACTGAAGCTTTCTTT.

The DNA for the CDR3 is TGTGCCAGCAGACTGGGACTAGCGGGGGGGGACTACGAGCAGTACTTC. Its protein is CASRLGLAGGDYEQYF. The genes are TRBV6-5 and TRBJ2-7; 16 bases fit TRBD2. Germline CDR1 is MNHEY and CDR2 is SVGAGI. The CDR3 runs 16 residues. Germline trimming cut 6 bases from V and 3 bases from J; bases unmatched to any gene: 5.

This clonotype was counted only a few times. CDR3 loop: CASSLGRRQGAIAKNIQYF. For the CDR3, the DNA is TGTGCCAGCAGCTTAGGTCGACGACAGGGGGCTATAGCCAAAAACATTCAGTACTTC. This chain uses TRBV7-2 with TRBJ2-4; 10 bases agree with TRBD1. CDR1 is SGHTA and CDR2 is FQGNSA in the germline V gene. The V and J ends lost 1 base and 0 bases, in that order; junction bases with no gene match: 9. This CDR3 comprises 19 residues.

V usage is TRBV7-9 and J usage is TRBJ2-7; weak D call: TRBD2 (5 bases). The germline gives CDR1 SEHNR, CDR2 FQNEAQ (reference sequence). Trimming stripped 2 bases from V and 3 bases from J, with 11 bases between. This CDR3 has 14 amino acids. The CDR3 reads CASSLTSGGYEQYF. The CDR3 DNA sequence: TGTGCCAGCAGCTTAACCTCCGGAGGCTACGAGCAGTACTTC.

There are a few counts of this clonotype. This chain uses TRBV27 with TRBJ2-6; D uncertain. Germline CDR1 and CDR2: MNHEY and SMNVEV (reference sequence). This CDR3 has 14 residues. The V gene lost 6 bases and the J gene lost 0 bases, with 6 bases spanning the gap. CDR3 coding DNA: TGTGCCAGCAGAGACCTCTCTGGGGCCAACGTCCTGACTTTC. Protein: CASRDLSGANVLTF.

This clonotype showed up just a few times. This chain links TRBV7-2 with TRBJ2-5; D is perhaps TRBD1 or TRBD2 (6 bases each). The length of the CDR3 is 16 residues. Germline V lookup: CDR1 SGHTA, CDR2 FQGNSA. V lost 1 base and J 4 bases, leaving 16 bases between the germline ends. This CDR3 is CASSLGVGGTRETQYF. In nucleotides, the CDR3 is TGTGCCAGCAGCTTAGGTGTGGGGGGCACCCGAGAGACCCAGTACTTC.

The rearrangement links TRBV10-3 to TRBJ2-3; the match to TRBD2 covers 7 bases. The V and J ends lost 11 bases and 4 bases, in that order; junction bases with no gene match: 6. The germline CDR1 and CDR2 sequences are ENHRY and SYGVKD. The CDR3 loop spans 12 amino acids. Written as DNA, the CDR3 is TGTGCCGCCGGGGGGTCGTCAGATACGCAGTATTTT. This codes for CAAGGSSDTQYF.

The rearrangement uses TRBV9 and TRBJ1-6, with D tentatively TRBD1 (6 bases). Trimming removed 3 bases at V and 14 bases at J, with 21 bases between. The CDR3 has 15 residues. Germline V CDR1 and CDR2: SGDLS, YYNGEE. CDR3 sequence reads: CASSGKGGPNSSLHF. As DNA, the CDR3 is TGTGCCAGCAGCGGGAAGGGGGGGCCCAATTCGTCCCTCCACTTT.

The chain combines TRBV14 with TRBJ2-7; weak D call: TRBD1 (6 bases). This CDR3 has 14 amino acids. Trimming removed 3 bases from V and 0 bases from J, with 9 bases in between. The V gene's germline CDR1 is SGHDN and CDR2 FVKESK. This CDR3 reads CASSQWTASYEQYF. In DNA, the CDR3 is TGTGCCAGCAGCCAGTGGACAGCCTCCTACGAGCAGTACTTC.

The chain is built from TRBV6-6 and TRBJ1-2; 9 nucleotides line up with TRBD1. The CDR3 contains 14 residues. J lost 8 bases, V lost 4 bases, and 8 bases had no gene match. The germline V gene has CDR1 MNHNY and CDR2 SVGAGI (reference sequence). CDR3: CASSSQPTGGGYTF. The CDR3 DNA follows: TGTGCCAGCAGTTCCCAACCCACAGGGGGCGGCTACACCTTC.